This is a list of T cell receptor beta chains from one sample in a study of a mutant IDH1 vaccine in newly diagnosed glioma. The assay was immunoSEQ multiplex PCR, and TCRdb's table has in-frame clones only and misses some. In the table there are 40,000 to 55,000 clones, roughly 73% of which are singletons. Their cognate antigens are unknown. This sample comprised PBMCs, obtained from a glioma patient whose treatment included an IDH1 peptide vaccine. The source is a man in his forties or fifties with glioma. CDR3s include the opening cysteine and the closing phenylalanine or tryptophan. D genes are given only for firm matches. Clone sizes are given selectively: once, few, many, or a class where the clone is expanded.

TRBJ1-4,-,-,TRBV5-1,CASSLVGGNEKLFF,TGCGCCAGCAGCTTGGTGGGGGGGAATGAAAAACTGTTTTTT
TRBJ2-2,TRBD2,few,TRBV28,CASSLTSLPGELFF,TGTGCCAGCAGTTTGACTAGCCTCCCCGGGGAGCTGTTTTTT
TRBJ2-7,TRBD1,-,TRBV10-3,CAISGVGQGDNEQYF,TGTGCCATCAGTGGCGTTGGACAGGGGGACAACGAGCAGTACTTC
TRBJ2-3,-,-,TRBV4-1,CASSQAGTDTQYF,TGCGCCAGCAGCCAAGCCGGTACAGATACGCAGTATTTT
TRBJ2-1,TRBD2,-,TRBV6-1,CASSGPASGGAKQFF,TGTGCCAGCAGTGGACCCGCTAGCGGGGGGGCCAAGCAGTTCTTC
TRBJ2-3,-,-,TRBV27,CASIKTSQGDTQYF,TGTGCCAGCATCAAGACTTCGCAGGGAGATACGCAGTATTTT
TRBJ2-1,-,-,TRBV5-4,CASSPLQGSEQFF,TGTGCCAGCAGCCCCCTTCAAGGAAGCGAGCAGTTCTTC
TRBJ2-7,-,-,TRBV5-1,CASGSGAGEQYF,TGCGCCAGCGGGTCAGGGGCAGGCGAGCAGTACTTC
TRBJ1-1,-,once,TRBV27,CASSRQGSEAFF,TGTGCCAGCAGTCGCCAGGGATCGGAAGCTTTCTTT
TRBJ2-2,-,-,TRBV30,CAWKGPRSGELFF,TGTGCCTGGAAGGGGCCGCGGTCCGGGGAGCTGTTTTTT
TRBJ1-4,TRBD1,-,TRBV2,CASSAEGQNNEKLFF,TGTGCCAGCAGTGCCGAGGGACAGAATAATGAAAAACTGTTTTTT
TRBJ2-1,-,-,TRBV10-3,CAISEWWSSSYEQFF,TGTGCCATCAGTGAATGGTGGAGTAGTAGCTATGAGCAGTTCTTC
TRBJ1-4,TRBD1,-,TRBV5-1,CASSLVRGRDEKLFF,TGCGCCAGCAGCTTGGTCAGGGGGCGCGATGAAAAACTGTTTTTT
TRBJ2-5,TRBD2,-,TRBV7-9,CASREGGNQETQYF,TGTGCCAGCAGGGAGGGAGGGAATCAAGAGACCCAGTACTTC
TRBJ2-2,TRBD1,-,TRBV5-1,CASSPGQVPTGELFF,TGCGCCAGCAGCCCGGGACAGGTTCCCACCGGGGAGCTGTTTTTT
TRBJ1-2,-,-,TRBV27,CASRALTGVYGYTF,TGTGCCAGCAGGGCATTGACAGGCGTCTATGGCTACACCTTC
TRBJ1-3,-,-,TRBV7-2,CASSFQQVANTIYF,TGTGCCAGCAGCTTCCAACAGGTCGCGAACACCATATATTTT
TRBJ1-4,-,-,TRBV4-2,CASSQGTAATNEKLFF,TGTGCCAGCAGCCAAGGGACAGCTGCAACTAATGAAAAACTGTTTTTT
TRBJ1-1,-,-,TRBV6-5,CASRQLNTEAFF,TGTGCCAGCAGACAGCTGAACACTGAAGCTTTCTTT
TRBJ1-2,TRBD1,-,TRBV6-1,CASTGTGGNYGYTF,TGTGCCAGCACTGGGACAGGGGGCAACTATGGCTACACCTTC
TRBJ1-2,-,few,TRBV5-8,CASSLDHRNYGYTF,TGTGCCAGCAGCTTGGATCACAGAAACTATGGCTACACCTTC
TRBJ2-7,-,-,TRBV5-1,CASSLDVRYEQYF,TGCGCCAGCAGCTTGGACGTGAGGTACGAGCAGTACTTC
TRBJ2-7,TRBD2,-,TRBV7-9,CASSIGLAGELYEQYF,TGTGCCAGCAGCATCGGACTAGCGGGGGAGTTATACGAGCAGTACTTC
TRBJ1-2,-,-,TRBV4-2,CASSQPEGRIQGYTF,TGTGCCAGCAGCCAGCCGGAGGGTAGGATACAGGGCTACACCTTC
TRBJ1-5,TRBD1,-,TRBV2,CASRTGQGTDNQPQHF,TGTGCCAGCAGAACGGGACAGGGGACAGATAATCAGCCCCAGCATTTT
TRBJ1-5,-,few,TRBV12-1,CASSFEQPQHF,TGTGCCAGCAGCTTTGAACAGCCCCAGCATTTT
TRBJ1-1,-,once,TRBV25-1,CASSSPPSWGNTEAFF,TGTGCCAGCAGTAGTCCCCCATCTTGGGGGAACACTGAAGCTTTCTTT
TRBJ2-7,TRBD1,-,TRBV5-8,CASTWDRGTYEQYF,TGTGCCAGCACCTGGGACAGGGGGACCTACGAGCAGTACTTC
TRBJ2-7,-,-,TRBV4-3,CASSQDRQGHYEQYF,TGCGCCAGCAGCCAAGATCGGCAGGGTCACTACGAGCAGTACTTC
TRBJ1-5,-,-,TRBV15,CATSRDAGRNQPQHF,TGTGCCACCAGCAGAGATGCAGGGAGAAATCAGCCCCAGCATTTT
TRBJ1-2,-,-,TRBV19,CASSIGPGSNYGYTF,TGTGCCAGTAGTATTGGTCCGGGTTCCAACTATGGCTACACCTTC
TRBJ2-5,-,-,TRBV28,CASNEDSGPQETQYF,TGTGCCAGCAATGAGGACAGTGGGCCACAAGAGACCCAGTACTTC
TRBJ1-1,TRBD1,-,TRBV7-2,CASSLGEGQGGTEAFF,TGTGCCAGCAGCTTAGGTGAGGGACAGGGGGGAACTGAAGCTTTCTTT
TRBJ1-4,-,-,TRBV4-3,CASSQGDTNNEKLFF,TGCGCCAGCAGCCAGGGGGACACTAATAATGAAAAACTGTTTTTT
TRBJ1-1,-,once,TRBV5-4,CASRRQLNTEAFF,TGTGCCAGCAGGCGACAGCTGAACACTGAAGCTTTCTTT
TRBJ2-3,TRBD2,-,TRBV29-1,CSVDQGAGDTQYF,TGCAGCGTTGACCAGGGAGCGGGGGATACGCAGTATTTT
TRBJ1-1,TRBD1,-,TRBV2,CASSEIGGGEAFF,TGTGCCAGCAGTGAGATAGGGGGCGGTGAAGCTTTCTTT
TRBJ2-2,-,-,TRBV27,CASQGIATGELFF,TGTGCCAGTCAGGGAATTGCAACCGGGGAGCTGTTTTTT
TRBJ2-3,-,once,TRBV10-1,CASSEMGLGSDTQYF,TGCGCCAGCAGTGAGATGGGGTTGGGGTCAGATACGCAGTATTTT
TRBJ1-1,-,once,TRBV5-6,CASSRWIGNTEAFF,TGTGCCAGCAGCCGCTGGATAGGGAACACTGAAGCTTTCTTT
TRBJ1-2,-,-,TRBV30,CARWEGGLGGYTF,TGTGCCAGATGGGAGGGGGGCCTGGGTGGCTACACCTTC